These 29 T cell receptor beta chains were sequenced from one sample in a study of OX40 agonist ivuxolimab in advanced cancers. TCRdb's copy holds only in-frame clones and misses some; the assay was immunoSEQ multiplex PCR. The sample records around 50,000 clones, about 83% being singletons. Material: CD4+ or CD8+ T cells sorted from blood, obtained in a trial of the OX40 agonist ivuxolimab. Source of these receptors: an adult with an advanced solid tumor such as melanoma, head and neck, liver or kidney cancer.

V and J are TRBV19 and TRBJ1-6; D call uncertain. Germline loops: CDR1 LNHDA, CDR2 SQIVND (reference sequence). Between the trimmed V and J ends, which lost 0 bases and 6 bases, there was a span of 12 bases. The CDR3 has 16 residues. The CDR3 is CASSIELSLTNSPLHF. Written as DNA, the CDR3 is TGTGCCAGTAGTATAGAACTCAGCCTGACTAATTCACCCCTCCACTTT.

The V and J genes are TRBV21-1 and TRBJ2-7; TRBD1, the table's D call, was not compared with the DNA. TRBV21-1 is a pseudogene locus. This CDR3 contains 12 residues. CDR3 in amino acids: CASSGRIYEQYF. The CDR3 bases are TGTGCCAGCAGCGGCAGGATTTACGAGCAGTACTTC.

The CDR3 nucleotides are TGTGCCAGCAGCTCCGCAAGCGGGAGCAAAAACATTCAGTACTTC. As protein: CASSSASGSKNIQYF. The chain links TRBV7-2 to TRBJ2-4; 8 nucleotides match TRBD2. After removal of 4 bases from V and 3 bases from J, the junction contained 5 bases not matched to a gene. This CDR3 contains 15 residues. Germline values: CDR1 SGHTA, CDR2 FQGNSA.

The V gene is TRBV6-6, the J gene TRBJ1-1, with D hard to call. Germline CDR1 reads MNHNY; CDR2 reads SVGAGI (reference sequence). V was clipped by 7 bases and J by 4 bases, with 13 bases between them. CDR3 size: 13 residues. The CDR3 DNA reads TGTGCCAGCACTTTTGAACTGGGCACTGAAGCTTTCTTT. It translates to CASTFELGTEAFF.

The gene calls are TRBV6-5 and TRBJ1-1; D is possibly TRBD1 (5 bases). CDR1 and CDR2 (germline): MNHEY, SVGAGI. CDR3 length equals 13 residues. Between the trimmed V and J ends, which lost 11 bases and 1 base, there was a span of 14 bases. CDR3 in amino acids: CAVRERGNTEAFF. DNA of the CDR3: TGTGCCGTCAGGGAGCGGGGGAACACTGAAGCTTTCTTT.

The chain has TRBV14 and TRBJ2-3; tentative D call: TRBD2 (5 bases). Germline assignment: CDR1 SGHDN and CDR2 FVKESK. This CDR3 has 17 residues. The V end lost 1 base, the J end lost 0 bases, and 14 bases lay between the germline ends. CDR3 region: CASSQAVGGFSTDTQYF. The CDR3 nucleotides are TGTGCCAGCAGCCAAGCGGTCGGAGGCTTTAGCACAGATACGCAGTATTTT.

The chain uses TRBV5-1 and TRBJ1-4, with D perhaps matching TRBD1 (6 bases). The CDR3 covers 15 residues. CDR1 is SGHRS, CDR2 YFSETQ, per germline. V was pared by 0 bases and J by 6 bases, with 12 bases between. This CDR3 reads CASSLAGTSDEKLFF. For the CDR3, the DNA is TGCGCCAGCAGCTTGGCCGGGACATCGGATGAAAAACTGTTTTTT.

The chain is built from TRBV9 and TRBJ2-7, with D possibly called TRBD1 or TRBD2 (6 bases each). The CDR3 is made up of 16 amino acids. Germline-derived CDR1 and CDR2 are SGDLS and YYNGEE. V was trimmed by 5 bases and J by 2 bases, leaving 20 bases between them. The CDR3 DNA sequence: TGTGCCAGCAGTGTGGACAGTAGCGGAGCCACCTACGAGCAGTACTTC. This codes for CASSVDSSGATYEQYF.

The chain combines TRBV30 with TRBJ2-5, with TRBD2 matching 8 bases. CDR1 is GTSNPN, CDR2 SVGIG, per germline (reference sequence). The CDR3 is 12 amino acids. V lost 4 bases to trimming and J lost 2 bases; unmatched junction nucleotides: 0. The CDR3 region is CAWTSGQETQYF. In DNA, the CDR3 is TGTGCCTGGACTAGCGGGCAAGAGACCCAGTACTTC.

The CDR3 nucleotides are TGCGCCAGCAGCCTACAGGGGGGAGTAGAAAAACTGTTTTTT. Translating gives CASSLQGGVEKLFF. The J gene is TRBJ1-4, the V gene TRBV5-1; TRBD1 aligns across 8 bases. V shed 4 bases and J 8 bases; nucleotides not matched to a gene: 7. CDR1 and CDR2 from the germline V gene are SGHRS and YFSETQ. CDR3 size: 14 residues.

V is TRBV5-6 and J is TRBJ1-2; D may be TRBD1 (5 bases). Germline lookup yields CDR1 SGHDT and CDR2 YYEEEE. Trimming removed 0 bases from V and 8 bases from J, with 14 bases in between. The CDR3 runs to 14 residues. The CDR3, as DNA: TGTGCCAGCAGCTTGGTGGTCCAGGGACGCGGCTACACCTTC. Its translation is CASSLVVQGRGYTF.

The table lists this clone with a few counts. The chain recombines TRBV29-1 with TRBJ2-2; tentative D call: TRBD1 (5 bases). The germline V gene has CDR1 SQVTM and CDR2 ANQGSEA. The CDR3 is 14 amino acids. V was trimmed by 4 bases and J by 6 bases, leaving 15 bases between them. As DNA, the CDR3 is TGCAGCGTTGCACCTAGGGGTGGAGCCGGGGAGCTGTTTTTT. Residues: CSVAPRGGAGELFF.

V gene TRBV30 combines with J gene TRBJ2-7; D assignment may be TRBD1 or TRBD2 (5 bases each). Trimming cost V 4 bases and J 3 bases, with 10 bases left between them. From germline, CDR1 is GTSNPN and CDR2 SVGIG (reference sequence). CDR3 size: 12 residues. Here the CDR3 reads CAWNRSGYEQYF. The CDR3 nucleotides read TGTGCCTGGAACAGGAGCGGCTACGAGCAGTACTTC.

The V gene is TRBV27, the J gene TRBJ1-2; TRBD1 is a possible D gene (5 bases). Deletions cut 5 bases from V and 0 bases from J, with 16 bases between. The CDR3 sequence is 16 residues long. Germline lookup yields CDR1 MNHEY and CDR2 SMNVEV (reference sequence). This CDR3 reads CASSNLRGEANYGYTF. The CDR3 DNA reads TGTGCCAGCAGTAACCTGCGGGGGGAGGCTAACTATGGCTACACCTTC.

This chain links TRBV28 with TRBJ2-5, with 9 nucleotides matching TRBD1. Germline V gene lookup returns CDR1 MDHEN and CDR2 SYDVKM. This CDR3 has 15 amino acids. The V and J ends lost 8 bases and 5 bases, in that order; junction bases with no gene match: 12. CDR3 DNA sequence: TGTGCCAGCGTAGCCGGGACAGGGCAGTATGAGACCCAGTACTTC. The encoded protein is CASVAGTGQYETQYF.

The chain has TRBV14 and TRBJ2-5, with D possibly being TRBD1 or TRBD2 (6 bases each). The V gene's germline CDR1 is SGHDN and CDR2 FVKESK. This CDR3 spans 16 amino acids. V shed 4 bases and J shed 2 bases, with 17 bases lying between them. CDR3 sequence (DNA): TGTGCCAGCAGCCCGCTGATCGGGGGCCTACAAGAGACCCAGTACTTC. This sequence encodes CASSPLIGGLQETQYF.

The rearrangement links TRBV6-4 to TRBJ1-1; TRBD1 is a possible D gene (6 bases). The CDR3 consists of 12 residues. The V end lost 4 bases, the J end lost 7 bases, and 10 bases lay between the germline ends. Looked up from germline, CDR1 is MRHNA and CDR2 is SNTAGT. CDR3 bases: TGTGCCAGCAGTGGGACAGCCGGTGAAGCTTTCTTT. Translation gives CASSGTAGEAFF.

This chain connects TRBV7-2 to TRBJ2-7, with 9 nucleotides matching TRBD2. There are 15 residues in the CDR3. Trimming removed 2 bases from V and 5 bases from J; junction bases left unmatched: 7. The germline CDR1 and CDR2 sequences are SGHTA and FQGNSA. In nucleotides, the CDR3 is TGTGCCAGCAGCTTATTGGCGGGAGGGCCCCACGAGCAGTACTTC. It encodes CASSLLAGGPHEQYF.

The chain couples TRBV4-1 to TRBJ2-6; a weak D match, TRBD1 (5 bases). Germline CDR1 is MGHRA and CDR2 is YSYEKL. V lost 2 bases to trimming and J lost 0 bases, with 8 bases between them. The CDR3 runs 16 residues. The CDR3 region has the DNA TGCGCCAGCAGCCAAAGTACAGGCTCTGGGGCCAACGTCCTGACTTTC. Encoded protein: CASSQSTGSGANVLTF.

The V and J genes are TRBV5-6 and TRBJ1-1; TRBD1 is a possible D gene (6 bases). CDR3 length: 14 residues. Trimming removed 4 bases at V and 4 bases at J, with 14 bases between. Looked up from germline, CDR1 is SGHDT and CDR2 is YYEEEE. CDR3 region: CASSPLQGRTEAFF. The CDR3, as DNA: TGTGCCAGCAGCCCTCTACAGGGCCGCACTGAAGCTTTCTTT.

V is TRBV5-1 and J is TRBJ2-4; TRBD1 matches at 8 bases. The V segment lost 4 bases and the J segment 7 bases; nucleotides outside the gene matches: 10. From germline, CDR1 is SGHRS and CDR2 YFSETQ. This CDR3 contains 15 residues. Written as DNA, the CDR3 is TGCGCCAGCAGCCATCGTGACAGGGGAAGGAACATTCAGTACTTC. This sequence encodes CASSHRDRGRNIQYF.

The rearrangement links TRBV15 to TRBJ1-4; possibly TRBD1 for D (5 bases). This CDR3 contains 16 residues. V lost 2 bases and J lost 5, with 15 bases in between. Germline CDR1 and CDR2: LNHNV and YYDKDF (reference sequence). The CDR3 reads CATSRPMAGMNEKLFF. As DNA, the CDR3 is TGTGCCACCAGCAGACCTATGGCAGGGATGAATGAAAAACTGTTTTTT. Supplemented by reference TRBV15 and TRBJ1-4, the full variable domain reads DAMVIQNPRYQVTQFGKPVTLSCSQTLNHNVMYWYQQKSSQAPKLLFHYYDKDFNNEADTPDNFQSRRPNTSFCFLDIRSPGLGDTAMYLCATSRPMAGMNEKLFFGSGTQLSVL.

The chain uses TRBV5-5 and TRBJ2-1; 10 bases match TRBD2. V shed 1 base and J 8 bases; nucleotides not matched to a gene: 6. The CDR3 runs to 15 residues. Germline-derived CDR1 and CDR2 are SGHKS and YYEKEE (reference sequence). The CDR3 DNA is TGTGCCAGCAGCTTGAATCCTAGCGGGAGTTATGAGCAGTTCTTC. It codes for CASSLNPSGSYEQFF. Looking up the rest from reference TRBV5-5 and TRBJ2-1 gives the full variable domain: DAGVTQSPTHLIKTRGQQVTLRCSPISGHKSVSWYQQVLGQGPQFIFQYYEKEERGRGNFPDRFSARQFPNYSSELNVNALLLGDSALYLCASSLNPSGSYEQFFGPGTRLTVL.

The CDR3 nucleotides are TGTGCCAGCAGCCCTTCCTGGACAGGGGACCAAGAGACCCAGTACTTC. Translating it yields CASSPSWTGDQETQYF. This chain uses TRBV7-3 with TRBJ2-5; 9 nucleotides match TRBD1. Germline assignment: CDR1 SGHTA and CDR2 FQGTGA. The CDR3 is 16 residues long. With 5 bases clipped from V and 0 bases from J, the junction kept 7 bases outside the gene matches.

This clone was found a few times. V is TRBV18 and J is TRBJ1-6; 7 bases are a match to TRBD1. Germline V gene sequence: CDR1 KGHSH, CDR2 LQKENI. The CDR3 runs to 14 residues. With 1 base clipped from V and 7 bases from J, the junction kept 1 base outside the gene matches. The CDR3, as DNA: TGTGCCAGCTCACCACAGGGGGCGAATTCACCCCTCCACTTT. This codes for CASSPQGANSPLHF.

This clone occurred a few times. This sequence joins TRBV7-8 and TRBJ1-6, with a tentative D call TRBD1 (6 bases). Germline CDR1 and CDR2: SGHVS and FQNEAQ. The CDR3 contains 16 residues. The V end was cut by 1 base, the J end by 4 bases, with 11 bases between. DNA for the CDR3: TGTGCCAGCAGCTTAGGGGGGCCGGCATATAATTCACCCCTCCACTTT. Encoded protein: CASSLGGPAYNSPLHF.

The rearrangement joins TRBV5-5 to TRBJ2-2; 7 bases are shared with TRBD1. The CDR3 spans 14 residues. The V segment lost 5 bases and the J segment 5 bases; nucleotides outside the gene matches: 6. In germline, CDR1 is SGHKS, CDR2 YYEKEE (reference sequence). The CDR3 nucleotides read TGTGCCAGCAGATGGGCAGGGGGAACCGGGGAGCTGTTTTTT. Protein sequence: CASRWAGGTGELFF. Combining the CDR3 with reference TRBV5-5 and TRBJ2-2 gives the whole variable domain DAGVTQSPTHLIKTRGQQVTLRCSPISGHKSVSWYQQVLGQGPQFIFQYYEKEERGRGNFPDRFSARQFPNYSSELNVNALLLGDSALYLCASRWAGGTGELFFGEGSRLTVL.

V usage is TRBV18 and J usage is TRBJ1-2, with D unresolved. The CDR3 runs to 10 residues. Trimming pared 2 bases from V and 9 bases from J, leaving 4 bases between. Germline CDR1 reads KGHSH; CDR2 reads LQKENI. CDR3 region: CASSPGSYTF. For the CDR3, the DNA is TGTGCCAGCTCACCAGGGAGCTACACCTTC.

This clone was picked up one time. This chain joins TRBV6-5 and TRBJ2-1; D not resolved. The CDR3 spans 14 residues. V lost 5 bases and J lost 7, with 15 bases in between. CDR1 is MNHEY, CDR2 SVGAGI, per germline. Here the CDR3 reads CASSPPGRANEQFF. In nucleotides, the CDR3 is TGTGCCAGCAGTCCCCCAGGCCGGGCGAATGAGCAGTTCTTC.